These 2 T cell receptor beta chains came from one sample sequenced in a study of blood T cell repertoires in COVID-19. The assay was immunoSEQ multiplex PCR, and TCRdb's table has in-frame clones only and misses some. The table includes approximately 90,000 clones, about 83% detected once. The material sequenced was peripheral blood. The receptor set was obtained from a human donor in a cohort sampled during active COVID-19.

This clone was seen ten or more times. The J gene is TRBJ2-7, the V gene TRBV2; possibly TRBD2 for D (5 bases). V shed 6 bases and J shed 3 bases, with 12 bases lying between them. The CDR3 has 13 amino acids. Per the germline V gene, CDR1 is SNHLY and CDR2 is FYNNEI. In DNA form, the CDR3 reads TGTGCCAGCAGGAGGGAGTTAAACTACGAGCAGTACTTC. This translates into CASRRELNYEQYF.

This clone was seen just once. This chain joins TRBV24-1 and TRBJ2-1; D is possibly TRBD2 (5 bases). The V gene's germline CDR1 is KGHDR and CDR2 SFDVKD. This CDR3 is built from 15 residues. The V end was cut by 2 bases, the J end by 9 bases, with 16 bases between. DNA of the CDR3: TGTGCCACCAGTGATTCTACACTAGTTCTCGGTGAGCAGTTCTTC. It codes for CATSDSTLVLGEQFF.